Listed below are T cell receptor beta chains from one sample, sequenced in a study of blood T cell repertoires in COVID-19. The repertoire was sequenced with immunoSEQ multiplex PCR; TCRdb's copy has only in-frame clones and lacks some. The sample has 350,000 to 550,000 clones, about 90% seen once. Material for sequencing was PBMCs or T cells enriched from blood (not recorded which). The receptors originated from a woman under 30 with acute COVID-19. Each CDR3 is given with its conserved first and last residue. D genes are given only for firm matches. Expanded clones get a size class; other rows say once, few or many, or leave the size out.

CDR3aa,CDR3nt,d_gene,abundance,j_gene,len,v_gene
CASSPMGLRDRGYTF,TGTGCCAGCTCACCGATGGGGCTGAGGGACAGAGGCTACACCTTC,TRBD1,-,TRBJ1-2,15,TRBV18
CASTIRYGTNEKLFF,TGTGCCAGTACCATACGGTATGGTACTAATGAAAAACTGTTTTTT,-,-,TRBJ1-4,15,TRBV19
CASSRARLAGEETQYF,TGTGCCAGTAGTAGAGCCCGACTAGCGGGAGAAGAGACCCAGTACTTC,TRBD2,few,TRBJ2-5,16,TRBV19
CASKKAGGPIEQYF,TGTGCCAGTAAAAAAGCGGGGGGGCCCATCGAGCAGTACTTC,TRBD2,-,TRBJ2-7,14,TRBV13
CASSHGAMAYEQYF,TGTGCCAGCAGCCACGGTGCAATGGCCTACGAGCAGTACTTC,-,-,TRBJ2-7,14,TRBV3-1/TRBV3-2
CASSQDRLQGYMNTEAFF,TGTGCCAGCAGCCAAGATCGGTTGCAGGGGTACATGAACACTGAAGCTTTCTTT,-,-,TRBJ1-1,18,TRBV3-1/TRBV3-2
CASSIESGLTYNEQFF,TGTGCCAGTAGTATAGAGAGCGGACTTACCTACAATGAGCAGTTCTTC,-,once,TRBJ2-1,16,TRBV19
CASSPWDSTDTQYF,TGTGCCAGCAGCCCCTGGGACTCCACAGATACGCAGTATTTT,-,-,TRBJ2-3,14,TRBV7-2
CASSFTAFRLAATGELFF,TGTGCCAGCAGCTTTACTGCTTTCAGGCTAGCGGCCACCGGGGAGCTGTTTTTT,TRBD2,-,TRBJ2-2,18,TRBV7-9
CAWKVGSLTYEQYF,TGTGCCTGGAAGGTCGGGAGCCTAACATACGAGCAGTACTTC,-,once,TRBJ2-7,14,TRBV30
CASSYRSGTGRDPDTQYF,TGTGCCAGCAGTTACAGATCCGGGACAGGGAGAGACCCAGATACGCAGTATTTT,TRBD1,-,TRBJ2-3,18,TRBV6-2/TRBV6-3
CASSLDGTGLTNEKLFF,TGCGCCAGCAGCTTGGATGGGACAGGGTTAACTAATGAAAAACTGTTTTTT,TRBD1,-,TRBJ1-4,17,TRBV5-1
CASSGQYTGELFF,TGTGCCAGCAGTGGACAGTACACCGGGGAGCTGTTTTTT,-,-,TRBJ2-2,13,TRBV12-3/TRBV12-4
CASSATDRVGNTIYF,TGTGCCAGCAGTGCCACAGACAGGGTCGGGAACACCATATATTTT,TRBD1,-,TRBJ1-3,15,TRBV25-1
CASSLTGRGYTF,TGTGCCAGCAGTTTGACAGGGCGAGGCTACACCTTC,TRBD1,-,TRBJ1-2,12,TRBV28
CASSDTSGGSYNEQFF,TGCGCCAGCAGTGATACTAGCGGGGGCTCCTACAATGAGCAGTTCTTC,TRBD2,-,TRBJ2-1,16,TRBV10-1